This T cell receptor beta chain stems from a study of blood T cells in healthy people across ages. Trimming pared 6 bases from V and 0 bases from J, leaving 19 bases between. Germline lookup yields CDR1 SGHKS and CDR2 YYEKEE (reference sequence). This CDR3 is 16 amino acids long. Next came a second PCR, run for 7 to 11 cycles, which used a sample-barcoded 5' primer along with a J-beta primer mix. TCRdb reprocessed the 5' RACE reads with MiXCR, giving one entry per CDR3 protein. The sample has hundreds of thousands of distinct CDR3 sequences; 55% to 65% are singletons. Sequencing was carried out using blood. The receptor was isolated from a man aged 25 to 45 in good health. The chain carries TRBV5-5 and TRBJ2-7, with a possible D match to TRBD2 (7 bases). The CDR3 sequence: CASTKEGGTFSYEQYF. The CDR3 DNA is TGTGCCAGCACCAAAGAGGGGGGGACATTCTCCTACGAGCAGTACTTC.